This T cell receptor beta chain was observed in a study of T cell responses to AZD1222 COVID-19 vaccine. Study in general: Second doses at about 4 or about 12 weeks were pooled. Study results and limitations: The donors showed a predominance of white British ancestry and of females, with possible underestimation of clonal diversity. Unmutated variant regions are reportedly the target of nearly half of TCRs that are spike-specific. Rises in breadth and depth of Spike-specific TCRs came after two AZD1222 doses.

This CDR3 comprises 16 residues. V was shortened by 3 bases and J by 4 bases, with 18 bases between the two germline ends. Germline assignment: CDR1 LGHNT and CDR2 FRNRAP. A note on this clone: Its antigen is as yet unknown.

Profiled with immunoSEQ multiplex PCR; TCRdb holds only in-frame clones, not every one. The sample includes some 80,000 clones, about 82% of them seen just once. Here the sequenced sample was peripheral blood, taken on day 0 of AZD1222 vaccination. This sequence was found in an adult in good health. J is TRBJ1-2 and V is TRBV12-5; D is uncertain. CDR3 sequence: CASGLRTWASGYGYTF. The CDR3 DNA sequence: TGTGCTAGTGGTTTACGAACGTGGGCTTCGGGCTATGGCTACACCTTC.